A selection of T cell receptor beta chains follows, all from one sample in a study of T cells in pancreatic ductal adenocarcinoma. Clones were sequenced by immunoSEQ multiplex PCR, and TCRdb holds only the in-frame ones, with some missing. The repertoire consists of approximately 5,000 clones, with about 88% occurring once and the leading ten covering under 7%. Specimen: pancreatic tumor tissue. The receptors here all came from a human donor with pancreatic ductal adenocarcinoma. Each CDR3 is given without its conserved first and last residue.

j_call v_call cdr3_aa
TRBJ2-3 TRBV6-6 ASSYRVSTDTQY
TRBJ2-1 TRBV4-2 ASSLQTSDEQF
TRBJ1-4 TRBV6-1 ASIGGWGEKLF
TRBJ1-3 TRBV5-1 ASSSGDSGNTIY
TRBJ2-3 TRBV30 AWGADTNTQY
TRBJ2-5 TRBV28 ASQGGRGETQY
TRBJ2-5 TRBV4-2 ASSQTGQGQTQY
TRBJ2-7 TRBV19 ASSTGPGSYEQY
TRBJ2-7 TRBV28 ASSRFQSFSYEQY
TRBJ2-6 TRBV5-6 ASSLRAGGANVLT
TRBJ2-4 TRBV9 ASSVGPAKNIQY
TRBJ1-3 TRBV2 ASSFRPGRTSGNTIY
TRBJ2-7 TRBV27 ASSTTSRETYEQY
TRBJ2-3 TRBV27 ASSRVPRDTQY
TRBJ2-1 TRBV6-1 ASSAPPGPYNEQF
TRBJ2-3 TRBV6-1 ASRSTQTKGDTQY
TRBJ2-3 TRBV18 ASSPSAGDKQY
TRBJ1-6 TRBV6-1 ASSLRTGVASPLH
TRBJ2-3 TRBV10-3 AISGGTSSTDTQY
TRBJ2-2 TRBV7-8 ASSLEGQGVVYGELF
TRBJ2-4 TRBV19 ASMGQGAVLAKNIQY
TRBJ1-2 TRBV4-2 ASSQAPDRTGGNYGYT
TRBJ2-1 TRBV19 ASSMRGRQQQF
TRBJ1-1 TRBV5-1 ASSLGPGRMMNTEAF
TRBJ1-4 TRBV5-7 ASSPGATNEKLF
TRBJ1-1 TRBV19 ASSVPWGMNTEAF
TRBJ2-7 TRBV19 ASSDLGSIYEQY
TRBJ2-7 TRBV7-2 ASSPSIKGEQY
TRBJ2-1 TRBV5-6 ASRLIAGTNEQF
TRBJ1-1 TRBV2 ASKGTARNTEAF
TRBJ2-7 TRBV2 ASTPPAGVNYEQY
TRBJ1-4 TRBV25-1 ASRPQGGNEKLF
TRBJ2-1 TRBV11-2 ASSLDPGSGSRRGQF
TRBJ1-2 TRBV11-1 ASSLDGGNKGYT
TRBJ1-2 TRBV7-9 ASSKGQASGGYT
TRBJ2-5 TRBV11-2 ASSLDPGLAGGLNGETQY
TRBJ2-7 TRBV6-1 ASVPGQGAYEQY
TRBJ2-2 TRBV7-3 ASRIQREENTGELF
TRBJ2-7 TRBV6-1 ASSESLWRSPS
TRBJ2-7 TRBV4-2 ASSFGTATEQY
TRBJ2-1 TRBV10-3 AISEREEYNEQF
TRBJ2-1 TRBV4-1 ASSQTYNEQF
TRBJ1-4 TRBV7-8 ASSLWQAPNEKLF
TRBJ2-5 TRBV19 ASSIMARRGQETQY
TRBJ2-7 TRBV11-2 ASSPRLAETYEQY
TRBJ2-5 TRBV6-4 ASSDHGPYPETQY
TRBJ2-6 TRBV4-2 ASSQARGPRHLPTSGANVLT
TRBJ2-2 TRBV11-2 ASSPTRLSSGELF
TRBJ2-1 TRBV12-5 ASVPGQTYNEQF
TRBJ2-7 TRBV28 ASSLLSGTPRKSQYEQY
TRBJ2-7 TRBV21-1 ASSGGGTY